The rows below give T cell receptor beta chains drawn from one sample of a study of T cells in Graves' hyperthyroidism and ophthalmopathy. TCRdb independently ran MiXCR on the multiplex PCR reads; one entry per CDR3 protein. The sample holds fewer than 450,000 distinct CDR3 sequences, roughly 13% seen once. Sequenced: blood. The source is a man aged 50-60 years with Graves' ophthalmopathy. CDR3s include the opening cysteine and the closing phenylalanine or tryptophan. D genes are given only for firm matches. Part of the rows lack a size; the others show once, few, many or a class for expanded clones.

cdr3_nt,cdr3_aa,d_call,v_call,clone_size,j_call
TGTGCCAGTAGTATTATGGCTAGCGGGAGTCTAAGAACCAATGAGCAGTTCTTC,CASSIMASGSLRTNEQFF,TRBD2,TRBV19,-,TRBJ2-1
TGCAGTGCTCTCCGGGACAGGGTAGACGAGCAGTACTTC,CSALRDRVDEQYF,TRBD1,TRBV20-1,few,TRBJ2-7
TGTGCCAGCAGCTTAACAGGGAACTCTGGAAACACCATATATTTT,CASSLTGNSGNTIYF,-,TRBV7-9,-,TRBJ1-3
TGTGCCAGCGGGTACAACACACACACAGATACGCAGTATTTT,CASGYNTHTDTQYF,-,TRBV27,-,TRBJ2-3
TGTGCCAGCAGTAGACAGCCAGGACAGCCCCAGCATTTT,CASSRQPGQPQHF,-,TRBV6-1,-,TRBJ1-5
TGTGCCAGCAGCCAAGTCCGGGACAAATCCTACGAGCAGTACTTC,CASSQVRDKSYEQYF,-,TRBV3-1,many,TRBJ2-7
TGTGCCAGCAGCTTAGATCGGTGGCAGTGGAATGAAAAACTGTTTTTT,CASSLDRWQWNEKLFF,-,TRBV11-2,many,TRBJ1-4
TGTGCCAGCAGCTACCAGACAGGTACAGATACGCAGTATTTT,CASSYQTGTDTQYF,-,TRBV5-5,many,TRBJ2-3
TGTGCCAGCAGCCGTCAGGGGGAGCAGTACTTC,CASSRQGEQYF,-,TRBV3-1,many,TRBJ2-7
TGTGCCAGCAGTTACCCCGGGACAGGGGGCAATGAGCAGTTCTTC,CASSYPGTGGNEQFF,TRBD1,TRBV6-2/TRBV6-3,many,TRBJ2-1
TGTGCCGCAGGGACAGGGTACGAGCAGTACTTC,CAAGTGYEQYF,TRBD1,TRBV2,many,TRBJ2-7
TGTGCCAGCAGTTTCGCCAGGACAAACACTGAAGCTTTCTTT,CASSFARTNTEAFF,-,TRBV12-3/TRBV12-4,many,TRBJ1-1
TGTGCCAGTAGTATAACAGGCGTGACGTATAGCAATCAGCCCCAGCATTTT,CASSITGVTYSNQPQHF,-,TRBV19,-,TRBJ1-5
TGTGCCAGCAGAGCCCCGGGTGGGAACATTCAGTACTTC,CASRAPGGNIQYF,-,TRBV6-1,few,TRBJ2-4
TGTGCCAGCAGCCAGCACTCGGGACAGGGCCCTGAAGCTTTCTTT,CASSQHSGQGPEAFF,TRBD1,TRBV3-1,many,TRBJ1-1
TGTGCCAGCAGTTACTCGACATGGGGGACCTACAATGAGCAGTTCTTC,CASSYSTWGTYNEQFF,-,TRBV6-5,many,TRBJ2-1
TGTGCCAGCAGTTTAGACGTTTCGGGTGAGCAGTACTTC,CASSLDVSGEQYF,-,TRBV28,many,TRBJ2-7